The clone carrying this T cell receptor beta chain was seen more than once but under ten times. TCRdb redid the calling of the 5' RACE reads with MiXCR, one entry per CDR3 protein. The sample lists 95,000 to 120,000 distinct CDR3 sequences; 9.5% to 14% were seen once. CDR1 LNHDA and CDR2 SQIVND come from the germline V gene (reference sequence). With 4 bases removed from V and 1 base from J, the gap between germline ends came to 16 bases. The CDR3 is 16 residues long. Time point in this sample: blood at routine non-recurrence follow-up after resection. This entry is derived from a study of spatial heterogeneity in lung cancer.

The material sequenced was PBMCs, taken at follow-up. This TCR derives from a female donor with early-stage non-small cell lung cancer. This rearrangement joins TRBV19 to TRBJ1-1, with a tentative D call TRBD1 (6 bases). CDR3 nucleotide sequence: TGTGCCAGTAGTAGCCCCGGGTCAGGGGAGAACACTGAAGCTTTCTTT. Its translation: CASSSPGSGENTEAFF.